This TCR beta chain was sequenced during a study of metastatic and nonmetastatic thyroid tumors. Study-level background: It was across blood and tumor or nodule tissue from malignant and benign thyroid patients that repertoires were compared. Findings and caveats of the study: Significantly greater TCR beta diversity was reportedly found in malignant thyroid tumors than in benign nodules (in blood and tumor).

As originally analysed: CDR3 was compared across clinicopathological groups, and the resulting differences were used to build a distant-metastasis classifier for papillary thyroid cancer. TCRdb ran MiXCR on the PCR reads. What appears here as the V and J calls and clone size reflects TCRdb's work, not the paper's. The table includes approximately 70,000 clones, 18% detected once. Every patient underwent thyroid surgery untreated. The table lists this clone with many counts. Antigen unknown. Germline values: CDR1 DFQATT, CDR2 SNEGSKA (reference sequence). The V segment lost 3 bases and the J segment 9 bases; nucleotides outside the gene matches: 4. The CDR3 has 14 residues.

The rearrangement joins TRBV20-1 to TRBJ1-6; TRBD1 aligns across 11 bases. The source material was blood. The receptor was isolated from a female donor with papillary thyroid cancer or a benign thyroid nodule (not recorded which). Some clones in this sample may be carry-over from other donors' samples. This CDR3 reads CSASTGTGGSPLHF. CDR3 DNA: TGCAGTGCTAGCACCGGGACAGGGGGTTCACCCCTCCACTTT.